The clone carrying this T cell receptor (beta chain) showed up just a few times. The source of the sample is a study of blood T cell repertoires in COVID-19. This CDR3 contains 12 residues. Germline V lookup: CDR1 MNHEY, CDR2 SVGAGI. Sequencing used immunoSEQ multiplex PCR; TCRdb keeps in-frame clones, though not all of them. This table holds about 230,000 clones, roughly 80% found once. The rearrangement joins TRBV6-5 to TRBJ1-5; no firm D call. Sample: peripheral blood. The sequence was collected from a woman older than 75 with acute or convalescent COVID-19. The CDR3 sequence: CAVGSRNQPQHF. Here the CDR3 DNA reads TGTGCAGTTGGTTCTAGAAATCAGCCCCAGCATTTT.